The sample holds many counts of the clone carrying this T cell receptor beta chain. What it binds is unknown. The sample belongs to a study of T cells in Graves' hyperthyroidism and ophthalmopathy. General study points: Most clonotypes expanded in thyroid above 0.001 were likewise present in blood.

Amplification targeted TCR beta CDR3 regions from RNA transcripts. An initial round of RT-PCR targeting the TCR CDR3 relied on the HTBI primer set. MiXCR, run by TCRdb on the multiplex PCR reads, gives a single entry per CDR3 protein. The sample yields some 400,000 distinct CDR3 sequences, 15% to 20% seen once. Graves' hyperthyroidism is called stable when ophthalmopathy does not progress within 18 months. Diagnosing involved the use of clinical symptoms, serum thyroxine and TRAb, thyroid ultrasound and orbital computed tomography. Looked up from germline, CDR1 is MDHEN and CDR2 is SYDVKM. This CDR3 is built from 14 residues. The V segment lost 7 bases and the J segment 6 bases; nucleotides outside the gene matches: 9.

V is TRBV28 and J is TRBJ1-5, with 7 positions matching TRBD1. Material: blood. The clonotype comes from a woman aged 18-35 years with Graves' hyperthyroidism. The CDR3 DNA reads TGTGCCAGCATCTTCGGCAGGGGGAGTCAGCCCCAGCATTTT. It specifies CASIFGRGSQPQHF.